This TCR beta chain was captured by sequencing in a study of blood T cell repertoires in COVID-19. Whole-study context: Samples of COVID-19 (acute and convalescent) were obtained from the United States, Italy and Spain. PBMCs, B-cell-depleted T cells, or T cells provided the cDNA or gDNA that made up the material.

Per the authors' pipeline: Nucleated cell counts were estimated from reference gene primer amplification. Profiled with immunoSEQ multiplex PCR; TCRdb holds only in-frame clones, not every one. That table gives V, J and clone size, and the DNA gave D and trimming. The sample includes a few hundred thousand clones, roughly nine tenths of them seen just once. CDR1 and CDR2 (germline): MNHEY, SVGAGI. Trimming shortened V by 6 bases and J by 2 bases, and 13 bases separated the two germline ends. The length of the CDR3 is 15 residues. The source of this sequence is a man between 18 and 35 years old with active or convalescent COVID-19. Sequencing input: peripheral blood. This chain connects TRBV6-5 to TRBJ2-2, with a tentative D call TRBD1 (6 bases). The CDR3 DNA reads as TGTGCCAGCAGACAAGACAGGATAAACACCGGGGAGCTGTTTTTT. Translating gives CASRQDRINTGELFF.